This passage covers 28 T cell receptor beta chains from one sample sequenced in a study of blood T cells in healthy people across ages. A second PCR, run for about 6 to 12 cycles, used a sample-barcoded 5' primer plus a J-beta primer mix. Via MiXCR, TCRdb re-called the 5' RACE reads, giving one row per CDR3 protein. The repertoire holds around 990,000 distinct CDR3 sequences, less than 45% seen once, with roughly 14% in the top ten. The source material was blood. These receptors were collected from a man in his late teens or twenties in good health.

This chain connects TRBV20-1 to TRBJ1-1; D perhaps matches TRBD1 (5 bases). The germline V gene encodes CDR1 DFQATT and CDR2 SNEGSKA (reference sequence). The length of the CDR3 is 13 residues. V lost 3 bases and J lost 2, with 10 bases in between. CDR3 nucleotides: TGCAGTGCTAGTGTCGACAGCAACACTGAAGCTTTCTTT. Its translation: CSASVDSNTEAFF.

A few counts support this clonotype. V usage is TRBV7-6 and J usage is TRBJ2-1, with D uncertain. Trimming cost V 1 base and J 0 bases, with 13 bases left between them. This CDR3 comprises 17 residues. Germline assignment: CDR1 SGHVS and CDR2 FNYEAQ. The DNA of the CDR3 is TGTGCCAGCAGCTTAGATCTCCCGTACAGCTCCTACAATGAGCAGTTCTTC. Protein sequence: CASSLDLPYSSYNEQFF. Drawing the rest from reference TRBV7-6 and TRBJ2-1, the complete variable domain is GAGVSQSPRYKVTKRGQDVALRCDPISGHVSLYWYRQALGQGPEFLTYFNYEAQQDKSGLPNDRFSAERPEGSISTLTIQRTEQRDSAMYRCASSLDLPYSSYNEQFFGPGTRLTVL.

This clonotype appeared once. One junction end does not reproduce the germline sequence, and a read error may be involved. The V and J genes are TRBV30 and TRBJ1-1, with D tentatively TRBD1 (5 bases). This CDR3 spans 12 amino acids. CDR1 is GTSNPN, CDR2 SVGIG, per germline (reference sequence). The CDR3 is CAGSSGSTEAFF. The CDR3, as DNA: TGTGCCGGGAGCTCAGGGAGCACTGAAGCTTTCTTT.

This chain links TRBV29-1 with TRBJ2-5; 8 bases fit TRBD1. The CDR3 is made up of 14 amino acids. Germline V gene data show CDR1 as SQVTM and CDR2 as ANQGSEA. Trimming took 6 bases from V and 2 from J; bases not matched to a gene: 8. For the CDR3, the DNA is TGCAGCGTCCAGGGGGCCTTAATTCAAGAGACCCAGTACTTC. Translated: CSVQGALIQETQYF.

This clonotype was detected only once. The V call is TRBV3-1, the J call TRBJ2-7, with D hard to call. Trimming stripped 5 bases from V and 7 bases from J, with 15 bases between. Germline CDR1 reads LGHDT; CDR2 reads YNNKEL (reference sequence). The length of the CDR3 is 13 residues. The CDR3 region is CASSAFSYNEQYF. The CDR3 DNA is TGTGCCAGCAGCGCCTTCTCCTACAATGAGCAGTACTTC.

The genes are TRBV6-5 and TRBJ2-7; D is uncertain. The CDR3 has 11 residues. From germline, CDR1 is MNHEY and CDR2 SVGAGI. The germline V and J ends were trimmed by 6 bases and 3 bases, with 6 bases remaining between them. The CDR3 DNA reads TGTGCCAGCAGCGATTTCTACGAGCAGTACTTC. It translates to CASSDFYEQYF.

The CDR3 DNA is TGTGCCAGCACTAATACACCAAACACCGGGGAGCTGTTTTTT. It is translated as CASTNTPNTGELFF. The rearrangement joins TRBV6-6 to TRBJ2-2, with D hard to call. Per germline, CDR1 MNHNY and CDR2 SVGAGI (reference sequence). This CDR3 is 14 amino acids long. Between the trimmed V and J ends, which lost 7 bases and 2 bases, there was a span of 11 bases.

The chain has TRBV28 and TRBJ2-1; 11 bases map to TRBD1. Trimming cost V 5 bases and J 6 bases; bases outside gene matches: 9. Per germline, CDR1 MDHEN and CDR2 SYDVKM. This CDR3 spans 16 amino acids. CDR3 DNA sequence: TGTGCCAGCAGTCCAGCGAGGACAGGGGGCTTCAATGAGCAGTTCTTC. It codes for CASSPARTGGFNEQFF.

This clonotype occurred a few times. The V and J genes are TRBV10-3 and TRBJ2-3; a possible D gene is TRBD1 (6 bases). The CDR3 covers 17 residues. Germline CDR1 reads ENHRY; CDR2 reads SYGVKD. The ends were cut back, 2 bases at V and 4 bases at J, with 19 bases in the middle. For the CDR3, the DNA is TGTGCCATCAGTGAGGAAGGACAGCATCTACCCCCAGATACGCAGTATTTT. Translation gives CAISEEGQHLPPDTQYF.

The chain has TRBV5-4 and TRBJ2-3, with TRBD2 identical over 10 bases. Per the germline V gene, CDR1 is SGHNT and CDR2 is YYREEE (reference sequence). CDR3 length: 16 amino acids. The V and J ends lost 0 bases and 4 bases, in that order; junction bases with no gene match: 5. The CDR3 sequence is CASSLEAGGPADTQYF. The CDR3 coding sequence is TGTGCCAGCAGCTTGGAAGCGGGGGGGCCAGCAGATACGCAGTATTTT. Together with reference TRBV5-4 and TRBJ2-3, the CDR3 gives the full variable domain: ETGVTQSPTHLIKTRGQQVTLRCSSQSGHNTVSWYQQALGQGPQFIFQYYREEENGRGNFPPRFSGLQFPNYSSELNVNALELDDSALYLCASSLEAGGPADTQYFGPGTRLTVL.

As concerns this clonotype: This may be a read error, as it is one base from a much larger clone. The chain couples TRBV10-3 to TRBJ2-3, with 8 bases that match TRBD2. With 0 bases clipped from V and 7 bases from J, the junction kept 9 bases outside the gene matches. There are 16 residues in the CDR3. CDR1 is ENHRY, CDR2 SYGVKD, per germline. The CDR3 nucleotides read TGTGCCATCAGTGAGTCGGCGGGGGGTAGATTATATACGCAGTATTTT. Residues: CAISESAGGRLYTQYF.

This clonotype has only a few counts. V usage is TRBV12-3 or TRBV12-4 and J usage is TRBJ2-1; 15 bases are shared with TRBD2. The end of the DNA is better explained by TRBJ2-7, so the J call may be wrong. The CDR3 covers 18 residues. DNA for the CDR3: TGTGCCAGCAGCAACGGACTAGCGGGGGGGCCCTCCTACAATGAGCAGTACTTC. This translates into CASSNGLAGGPSYNEQYF.

The rearrangement links TRBV12-3 or TRBV12-4 to TRBJ1-5; the D is unclear. Trimming took 7 bases from V and 2 from J, leaving 18 bases between them. The CDR3 has 16 residues. CDR3 amino acids: CASTPTREWGNQPQHF. CDR3 coding DNA: TGTGCCAGCACCCCCACCCGGGAATGGGGCAATCAGCCCCAGCATTTT.

Regarding this clonotype: Mismatch with germline at one junction end may stem from a read error. J is TRBJ2-3 and V is TRBV11-2; D is uncertain. The CDR3 is made up of 14 amino acids. CDR1 and CDR2 (germline): SGHAT, FQNNGV. The CDR3 sequence: CASSVDVATETQYF. CDR3 in DNA: TGTGCCAGCAGCGTAGATGTGGCCACAGAAACGCAGTATTTT.

This clonotype was detected only once. This chain links TRBV5-5 with TRBJ1-2, with 7 positions matching TRBD1. J was trimmed by 6 bases and V by 5 bases; bases with no gene match: 22. The CDR3 sequence is 18 residues long. Germline V gives CDR1 SGHKS, CDR2 YYEKEE (reference sequence). CDR3 coding DNA: TGTGCCAGCAGTTGGGGTCCTTTGCTGGACAGGTGGGGGGATGGCTACACCTTC. Translated, it gives CASSWGPLLDRWGDGYTF. Full variable domain (remainder filled in from reference TRBV5-5 and TRBJ1-2): DAGVTQSPTHLIKTRGQQVTLRCSPISGHKSVSWYQQVLGQGPQFIFQYYEKEERGRGNFPDRFSARQFPNYSSELNVNALLLGDSALYLCASSWGPLLDRWGDGYTFGSGTRLTVV.

J is TRBJ2-1 and V is TRBV9, with TRBD2 identical over 10 bases. The DNA end is more similar to TRBJ2-7, so the J call may be wrong. Per the germline V gene, CDR1 is SGDLS and CDR2 is YYNGEE. CDR3 length: 15 residues. The CDR3 nucleotides are TGTGCCAGCAGCGCTGCTAGCGGGGGTTACAATGAGCAGTACTTC. Its translation is CASSAASGGYNEQYF.

This clonotype has more than one count but fewer than ten. The chain uses TRBV4-1 and TRBJ2-7; TRBD2 agrees at 7 bases. The CDR3 consists of 17 residues. CDR1 and CDR2 from the germline V gene are MGHRA and YSYEKL. V shed 0 bases, J shed 2 bases, and the junction held 10 bases outside the gene matches. The CDR3 nucleotides are TGCGCCAGCAGCCAAGATTTAAGCGGGGCAACAGCCTACGAGCAGTACTTC. This translates into CASSQDLSGATAYEQYF.

This chain uses TRBV11-2 with TRBJ2-1; D is perhaps TRBD1 or TRBD2 (5 bases each). CDR1 is SGHAT, CDR2 FQNNGV, per germline. The V gene lost 2 bases and the J gene lost 7 bases, with 18 bases spanning the gap. The CDR3 has 16 amino acids. DNA of the CDR3: TGTGCCAGCAGCTTACTCGGGACCGTGGACTGGAATGAGCAGTTCTTC. Protein: CASSLLGTVDWNEQFF.

The chain employs TRBV30 and TRBJ2-5; TRBD1 might be the D (5 bases). Germline loops: CDR1 GTSNPN, CDR2 SVGIG (reference sequence). CDR3 length: 13 amino acids. The germline V and J ends were trimmed by 1 base and 3 bases, with 9 bases remaining between them. Here the CDR3 reads CAWSGQGKETQYF. Here the CDR3 DNA reads TGTGCCTGGAGTGGTCAGGGTAAAGAGACCCAGTACTTC.

The rearrangement links TRBV4-2 to TRBJ1-4; 9 bases line up with TRBD1. Germline V gene data show CDR1 as LGHNA and CDR2 as YNFKEQ. The ends lost 5 bases at V and 8 bases at J; junction bases unmatched: 6. The CDR3 has 14 residues. The CDR3, as DNA: TGTGCCAGCAGCTGGGACAGGGTACAGGAAAAACTGTTTTTT. Translating gives CASSWDRVQEKLFF.

This clonotype was seen just once. This chain joins TRBV7-9 and TRBJ2-1, with a tentative D call TRBD2 (6 bases). The J call may be wrong; the DNA end is better matched by TRBJ2-7. The CDR3 spans 14 residues. CDR1 is SEHNR, CDR2 FQNEAQ, per germline (reference sequence). The CDR3 DNA follows: TGTGCCAGCAGTCCTCGGGGGAATTACAATGAGCAGTACTTC. Amino acid sequence: CASSPRGNYNEQYF.

This clonotype has just a few counts. The chain couples TRBV6-6 to TRBJ1-1; D may be TRBD1 (6 bases). Between the trimmed V and J ends, which lost 6 bases and 0 bases, there was a span of 20 bases. The CDR3 totals 17 residues. Germline-derived CDR1 and CDR2 are MNHNY and SVGAGI (reference sequence). The CDR3 sequence: CASSRQFTTGMNTEAFF. The CDR3 nucleotides read TGTGCCAGCAGCCGACAGTTTACCACAGGGATGAACACTGAAGCTTTCTTT.

This clonotype was detected a few times. The chain carries TRBV20-1 and TRBJ1-2; D may be TRBD1 (5 bases). The CDR3 spans 15 residues. Germline assignment: CDR1 DFQATT and CDR2 SNEGSKA (reference sequence). V dropped 0 bases and J dropped 4 bases, with 15 bases sitting between them. The CDR3 DNA follows: TGCAGTGCTAGAGATGTGACCCAGGGCTCCTATGGCTACACCTTC. This encodes CSARDVTQGSYGYTF.

This clonotype was detected only a few times. The chain links TRBV25-1 to TRBJ2-3; D not resolved. The germline V gene has CDR1 MGHDK and CDR2 SYGVNS. The V end was cut by 6 bases, the J end by 3 bases, with 7 bases between. The CDR3 has 12 amino acids. The DNA for the CDR3 is TGTGCCAGCAGGACGGAGACAGATACGCAGTATTTT. Translating gives CASRTETDTQYF. Full variable domain (remainder filled in from reference TRBV25-1 and TRBJ2-3): EADIYQTPRYLVIGTGKKITLECSQTMGHDKMYWYQQDPGMELHLIHYSYGVNSTEKGDLSSESTVSRIRTEHFPLTLESARPSHTSQYLCASRTETDTQYFGPGTRLTVL.

This clonotype appeared a few times. J is TRBJ1-4 and V is TRBV4-3; D might be TRBD1 (5 bases). CDR3 length equals 16 residues. V dropped 6 bases and J dropped 6 bases, with 20 bases sitting between them. The germline V gene has CDR1 LGHNA and CDR2 YSLEER. The CDR3 sequence: CASRTQDPAGDEKLFF. As DNA, the CDR3 is TGCGCCAGCAGGACACAGGATCCCGCGGGGGATGAAAAACTGTTTTTT.

On this clonotype: One end of the junction does not line up with germline, which may come from a read error. CDR3 nucleotides: TGTGTCAGCAGTTTCTGGACTACCGCTGGGGAGACCCAGTACTTC. This gives the protein CVSSFWTTAGETQYF. The chain couples TRBV2 to TRBJ2-5, with D perhaps TRBD2 (6 bases). Germline-derived CDR1 and CDR2 are SNHLY and FYNNEI. The CDR3 totals 15 residues.

The CDR3 nucleotides read TGCGCCAGCAGCCAAGATCCCGGCAGAGCCTACAATGAGCAGTTCTTC. Translated: CASSQDPGRAYNEQFF. The gene calls are TRBV4-3 and TRBJ2-1; D unclear. The CDR3 spans 16 residues. CDR1 and CDR2 from the germline V gene are LGHNA and YSLEER. Trimming cost V 0 bases and J 2 bases, with 11 bases left between them.

This clonotype was counted between two and nine times. This chain joins TRBV6-6 and TRBJ1-5; tentative D call: TRBD1 (6 bases). This CDR3 region has 13 residues. Germline CDR1 and CDR2: MNHNY and SVGAGI (reference sequence). V lost 8 bases, J lost 3 bases, and 11 bases lay in between. CDR3 sequence (DNA): TGTGCCAGCGCGGACAGCCTCAATCAGCCCCAGCATTTT. Amino acids: CASADSLNQPQHF.